These 20 T cell receptor beta chains came from one sample sequenced in a study of tumor and adjacent non-tumor tissue in lung cancer. Three rounds of nested PCR, following a modified ARM-PCR protocol, produced the TCRbeta library. TCRdb called the multiplex PCR reads again in MiXCR, with one record for every CDR3 protein. The sample shows about 110,000 distinct CDR3 sequences, nearly 85% of them seen only once. This sample's RNA came from whole unsorted tissue. Input material: lung tumor tissue. These receptors were obtained from a man in his 70s with non-small cell lung cancer.

As for this clonotype: A junction end diverges from the germline sequence, so it may reflect a read error. The chain links TRBV12-3 or TRBV12-4 to TRBJ2-7, with D possibly matching TRBD1 (6 bases). The CDR3 is 14 amino acids. The CDR3 reads CASSVLTGSAEQYF. The CDR3 DNA follows: TGTGCCAGCAGTGTCCTAACAGGGTCGGCTGAGCAATACTTC.

With respect to this clonotype: This sequence may be a read error, since a much larger clone differs from it by one base. The rearrangement joins TRBV30 to TRBJ2-1; 8 positions agree with TRBD1. V shed 2 bases and J 7 bases; nucleotides not matched to a gene: 10. Germline V gene sequence: CDR1 GTSNPN, CDR2 SVGIG (reference sequence). The CDR3 extends over 15 amino acids. CDR3 DNA: TGTGCCTGGAGTATGGACGGACAGGGAAAGAATGAGCAGTTCTTC. Encoded protein: CAWSMDGQGKNEQFF.

A word on this clonotype: A junction end diverges from the germline sequence, so it may reflect a read error. V is TRBV5-1 and J is TRBJ2-3; D is ambiguous. From germline, CDR1 is SGHRS and CDR2 YFSETQ. The CDR3 spans 12 residues. In DNA form, the CDR3 reads TGCGACAGCAGCCTCCGCACAGATACGCAGTATTTT. Amino acids: CDSSLRTDTQYF.

The CDR3 loop is CASSTAAGVAEGTQYF. Here the CDR3 DNA reads TGTGCCAGCAGCACTGCGGCAGGGGTCGCAGAAGGGACCCAGTACTTC. The chain recombines TRBV12-3 or TRBV12-4 with TRBJ2-5; perhaps TRBD1 as D (6 bases). V was clipped by 6 bases and J by 7 bases, with 24 bases between them. The CDR3 has 16 residues.

This clonotype was seen repeatedly, ten times or more. V gene TRBV20-1 combines with J gene TRBJ2-2; weak D call: TRBD2 (7 bases). CDR1 DFQATT and CDR2 SNEGSKA come from the germline V gene (reference sequence). The CDR3 length is 16 residues. V was trimmed by 0 bases and J by 2 bases, leaving 13 bases between them. CDR3 DNA sequence: TGCAGTGCTAGAGATCAAGGCGGGGGCAACACCGGGGAGCTGTTTTTT. It is translated as CSARDQGGGNTGELFF.

A remark on this clonotype: Germline is not matched at one junction end, which may reflect a read error. CDR3 DNA: TGCAGCATTGAAGATTTTGGAGTGTACAATGAGCAGTTCTTC. Its protein product is CSIEDFGVYNEQFF. This rearrangement joins TRBV29-1 to TRBJ2-1; D not certain. The CDR3 covers 14 residues. Per the germline V gene, CDR1 is SQVTM and CDR2 is ANQGSEA.

This clonotype was seen many times. Being one base from a much bigger clone, this may be a read error. The chain carries TRBV6-2 or TRBV6-3 and TRBJ2-1; 12 bases align to TRBD2. CDR3 size: 15 residues. Trimming cost V 4 bases and J 8 bases; bases outside gene matches: 6. Germline V CDR1 and CDR2: MNHEY, SVGEGT. The CDR3 loop reads CASSSSGRAPDEQFF. CDR3 sequence (DNA): TGTGCCAGCAGTTCTAGCGGGAGGGCCCCAGATGAGCAGTTCTTC.

This rearrangement joins TRBV5-6 to TRBJ2-7; 8 bases are a match to TRBD1. V lost 8 bases, J lost 3 bases, and 16 bases stayed unmatched. This CDR3 comprises 16 residues. The V gene's germline CDR1 is SGHDT and CDR2 YYEEEE. Written as DNA, the CDR3 is TGTGCCAGTAGTTCCGTTGTCCGGGACAGGATCTACGAGCAGTACTTC. Encoded protein: CASSSVVRDRIYEQYF. The whole variable domain, remainder taken from reference TRBV5-6 and TRBJ2-7, is DAGVTQSPTHLIKTRGQQVTLRCSPKSGHDTVSWYQQALGQGPQFIFQYYEEEERQRGNFPDRFSGHQFPNYSSELNVNALLLGDSALYLCASSSVVRDRIYEQYFGPGTRLTVT.

About this clonotype: One end of the junction is discordant with germline, which a read error may explain. The genes are TRBV6-5 and TRBJ1-2; possibly TRBD1 for D (6 bases). This CDR3 region has 13 residues. CDR1 MNHEY and CDR2 SVGAGI come from the germline V gene. CDR3 sequence (DNA): TGTGTCAGCAGGTCCCGAGGGGGTGGTGGCTACACCTTC. Its translation: CVSRSRGGGGYTF.

A note on this clonotype: A much larger clone lies one base from this, so it may be a read error. The chain combines TRBV16 with TRBJ2-1, with 7 bases lining up with TRBD1. The CDR3 is made up of 14 amino acids. Germline values: CDR1 KGHSY, CDR2 FQNENV. DNA of the CDR3: TGTGCCAGCGGGACAGCTAGCTCCTACAATGAGCACTTCTTC. Its protein product is CASGTASSYNEHFF. The complete variable domain, with remaining parts taken from reference TRBV16 and TRBJ2-1, reads GEEVAQTPKHLVRGEGQKAKLYCAPIKGHSYVFWYQQVLKNEFKFLISFQNENVFDETGMPKERFSAKCLPNSPCSLEIQATKLEDSAVYFCASGTASSYNEHFFGPGTRLTVL.

Remarks on this clonotype: The conserved closing phenylalanine or tryptophan is absent in this CDR3, likely reflecting a read error. The CDR3 protein is CASSLGTRSTEAFS. CDR3 DNA sequence: TGTGCCAGCAGCCTGGGGACAAGGAGCACTGAAGCTTTCTCT. The chain uses TRBV11-1 and TRBJ1-1, with D possibly TRBD1 on 6 matching bases. The CDR3 has 14 residues. The germline V and J ends were trimmed by 5 bases and 4 bases, with 14 bases remaining between them. The germline V gene has CDR1 SGHAT and CDR2 FQDESV (reference sequence).

With respect to this clonotype: At one of its ends the junction is not consistent with the germline gene, which may arise from a read error. This rearrangement joins TRBV6-5 to TRBJ2-2; 8 positions match TRBD2. The CDR3 spans 20 residues. From germline, CDR1 is MNHEY and CDR2 SVGAGI. The CDR3 coding sequence is TGTGCCAGCAGTTACTTCGGCACTAACGGGGGGGGGTACTTTAAAGGGGAGCTGGTTTTT. It yields the protein CASSYFGTNGGGYFKGELVF.

V is TRBV6-1 and J is TRBJ2-1, with 9 bases matching TRBD1. The CDR3 sequence is 15 residues long. Trimming at V came to 10 bases and at J to 7 bases, leaving 14 bases not matched to a gene. Germline loops: CDR1 MNHNS, CDR2 SASEGT. The CDR3 sequence is CAIRQGVSMQNEQFF. The CDR3 nucleotides are TGTGCCATCAGACAGGGGGTGTCAATGCAGAATGAGCAGTTCTTC.

On this clonotype: At one of its ends the junction is not consistent with the germline gene, which may arise from a read error. The genes are TRBV11-2 and TRBJ2-2; D is uncertain. The CDR3 is 14 residues long. CDR1 is SGHAT, CDR2 FQNNGV, per germline. CDR3 sequence (DNA): TGTGCCGGCAGCCTGGATATTCAGTCCGGGGAGCTGTTTTTT. Translation gives CAGSLDIQSGELFF.

V and J are TRBV6-6 and TRBJ1-5, with TRBD1 identical over 8 bases. Trimming cost V 2 bases and J 16 bases; bases outside gene matches: 22. The CDR3 spans 17 residues. Germline V CDR1 and CDR2: MNHNY, SVGAGI (reference sequence). The CDR3 region has the DNA TGTGCCAGCAGTTACGGAGCGGACAGGGTTGGGAATCAGCCCTACCATTTT. Protein sequence: CASSYGADRVGNQPYHF.

The sample holds one count of this clonotype. The junction does not match germline at one end; this may be a read error. The rearrangement joins TRBV28 to TRBJ2-7; D possibly uses TRBD1 or TRBD2 (6 bases each). This CDR3 spans 13 amino acids. Germline CDR1 and CDR2: MDHEN and SYDVKM. The CDR3 DNA reads as TGTGCCAGCAGTACGCCGGGGGCGAGGGAGCGGTACTTC. It encodes CASSTPGARERYF.

This clonotype was seen a single time. The rearrangement links TRBV5-4 to TRBJ2-3; D might be TRBD1 or TRBD2, each matching 5 bases. Germline CDR1 SGHNT, CDR2 YYREEE (reference sequence). This CDR3 is 15 amino acids long. V lost 0 bases to trimming and J lost 4 bases, with 12 bases between them. CDR3 nucleotides: TGTGCCAGCAGCTTGGTGGGGGACGTGGCAGATACGCAGTATTTT. This codes for CASSLVGDVADTQYF.

This clonotype was seen ten or more times. This rearrangement joins TRBV20-1 to TRBJ1-1, with D tentatively TRBD1 (6 bases). V gave up 4 bases and J gave up 5 bases, with 8 bases separating them. The CDR3 extends over 11 amino acids. Germline V gives CDR1 DFQATT, CDR2 SNEGSKA (reference sequence). This CDR3 reads CSAMRGTEAFF. CDR3 coding DNA: TGCAGTGCTATGAGGGGGACTGAAGCTTTCTTT.

This chain connects TRBV12-3 or TRBV12-4 to TRBJ2-2; the D is unclear. This CDR3 has 13 amino acids. Between the trimmed V and J ends, which lost 5 bases and 6 bases, there was a span of 10 bases. CDR3 DNA: TGTGCCAGCAGTCGGTTCGGCTCCGGGGAGCTGTTTTTT. Its translation is CASSRFGSGELFF.

Comment on this clonotype: Relative to the germline gene, one junction end is altered; a read error may explain this. This sequence joins TRBV29-1 and TRBJ2-5; a weak D match, TRBD2 (7 bases). Germline CDR1 is SQVTM and CDR2 is ANQGSEA. This CDR3 is built from 12 residues. CDR3 protein: CSVEGGGDTQYF. The CDR3 DNA is TGTAGCGTTGAGGGAGGGGGAGATACCCAGTACTTC.